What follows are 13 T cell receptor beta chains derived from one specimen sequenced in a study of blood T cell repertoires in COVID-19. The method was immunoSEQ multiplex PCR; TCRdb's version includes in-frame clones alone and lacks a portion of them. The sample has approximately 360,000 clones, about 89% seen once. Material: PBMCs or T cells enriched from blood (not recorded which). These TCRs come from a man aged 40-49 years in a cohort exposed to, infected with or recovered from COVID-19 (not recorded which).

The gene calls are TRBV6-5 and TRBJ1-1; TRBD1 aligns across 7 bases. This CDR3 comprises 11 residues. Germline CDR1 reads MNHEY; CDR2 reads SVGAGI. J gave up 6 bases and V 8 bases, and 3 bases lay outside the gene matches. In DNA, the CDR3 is TGTGCCAGCCAGACAGGGCCTGAAGCTTTCTTT. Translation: CASQTGPEAFF.

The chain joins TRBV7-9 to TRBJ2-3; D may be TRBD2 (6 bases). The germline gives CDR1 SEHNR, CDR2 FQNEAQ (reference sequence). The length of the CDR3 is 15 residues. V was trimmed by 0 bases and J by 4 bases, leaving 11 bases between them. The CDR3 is CASSLAPGAADTQYF. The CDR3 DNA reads TGTGCCAGCAGCTTAGCCCCGGGAGCGGCAGATACGCAGTATTTT.

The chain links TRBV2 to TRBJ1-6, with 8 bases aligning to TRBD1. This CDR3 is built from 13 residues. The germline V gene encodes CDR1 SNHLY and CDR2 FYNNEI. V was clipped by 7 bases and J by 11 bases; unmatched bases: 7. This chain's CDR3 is CASIGQGRAPLHF. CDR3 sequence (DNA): TGTGCCAGCATCGGACAGGGAAGGGCACCCCTCCACTTT.

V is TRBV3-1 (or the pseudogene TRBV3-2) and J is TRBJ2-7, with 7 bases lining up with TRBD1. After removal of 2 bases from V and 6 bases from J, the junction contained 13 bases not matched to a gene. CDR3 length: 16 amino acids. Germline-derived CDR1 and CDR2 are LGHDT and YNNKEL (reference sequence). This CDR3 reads CASSQHRPTGKGEQYF. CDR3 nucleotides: TGTGCCAGCAGCCAACATCGCCCGACAGGGAAAGGCGAGCAGTACTTC.

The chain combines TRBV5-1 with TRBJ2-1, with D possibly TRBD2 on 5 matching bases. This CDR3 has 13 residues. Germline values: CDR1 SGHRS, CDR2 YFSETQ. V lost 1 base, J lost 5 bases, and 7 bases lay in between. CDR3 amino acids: CASSLSGDNEQFF. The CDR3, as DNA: TGCGCCAGCAGCTTGTCCGGGGACAATGAGCAGTTCTTC.

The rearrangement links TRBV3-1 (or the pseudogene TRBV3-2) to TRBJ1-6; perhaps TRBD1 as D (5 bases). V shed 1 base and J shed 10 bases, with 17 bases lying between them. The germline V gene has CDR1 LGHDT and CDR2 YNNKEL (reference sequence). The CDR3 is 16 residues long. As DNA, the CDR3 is TGTGCCAGCAGCCAAGGATGGGGGTCGGAGGGCTCACCCCTCCACTTT. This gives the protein CASSQGWGSEGSPLHF.

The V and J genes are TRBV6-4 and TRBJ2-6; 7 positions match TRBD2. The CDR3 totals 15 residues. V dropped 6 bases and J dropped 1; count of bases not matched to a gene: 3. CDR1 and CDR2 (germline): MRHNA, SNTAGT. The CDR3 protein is CASSMRGSGANVLTF. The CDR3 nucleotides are TGTGCCAGCAGCATGCGGGGGTCTGGGGCCAACGTCCTGACTTTC.

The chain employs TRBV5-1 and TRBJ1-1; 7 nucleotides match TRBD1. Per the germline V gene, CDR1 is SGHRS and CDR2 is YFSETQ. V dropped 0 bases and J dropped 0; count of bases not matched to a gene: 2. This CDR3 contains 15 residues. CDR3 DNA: TGCGCCAGCAGCTTGGAGGGACAGCTGAACACTGAAGCTTTCTTT. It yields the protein CASSLEGQLNTEAFF.

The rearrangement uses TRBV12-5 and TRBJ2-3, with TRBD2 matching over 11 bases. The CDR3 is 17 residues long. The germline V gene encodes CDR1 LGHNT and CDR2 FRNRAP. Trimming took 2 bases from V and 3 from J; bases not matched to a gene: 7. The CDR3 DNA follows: TGTGCTAGTGGTTTGCCCCGACTAGCGGGAATAACAGATACGCAGTATTTT. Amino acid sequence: CASGLPRLAGITDTQYF.

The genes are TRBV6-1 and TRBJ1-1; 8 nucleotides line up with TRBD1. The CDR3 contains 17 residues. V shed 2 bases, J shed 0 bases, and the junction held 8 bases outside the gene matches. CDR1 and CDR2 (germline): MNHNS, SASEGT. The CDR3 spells CASSETTGAGVNTEAFF. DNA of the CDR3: TGTGCCAGCAGTGAAACGACAGGGGCCGGGGTGAACACTGAAGCTTTCTTT.

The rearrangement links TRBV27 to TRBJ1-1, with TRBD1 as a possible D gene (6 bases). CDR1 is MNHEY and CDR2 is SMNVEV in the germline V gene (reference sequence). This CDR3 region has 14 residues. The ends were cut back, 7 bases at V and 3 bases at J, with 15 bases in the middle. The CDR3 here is CASTRTGFYTEAFF. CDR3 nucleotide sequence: TGTGCCAGCACGAGAACAGGGTTTTACACTGAAGCTTTCTTT.

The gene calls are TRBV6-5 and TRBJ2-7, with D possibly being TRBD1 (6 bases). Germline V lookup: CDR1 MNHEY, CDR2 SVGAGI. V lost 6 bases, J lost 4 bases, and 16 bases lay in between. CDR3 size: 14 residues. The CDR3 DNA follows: TGTGCCAGCAGCTTGCTTACAGGGAATTACGAGCAGTACTTC. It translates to CASSLLTGNYEQYF.

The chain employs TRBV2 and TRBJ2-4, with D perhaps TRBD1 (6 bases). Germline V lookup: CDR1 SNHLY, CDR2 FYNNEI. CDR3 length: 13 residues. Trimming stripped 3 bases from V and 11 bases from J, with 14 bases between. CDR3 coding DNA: TGTGCCAGCAGTGATGTTGGACAGATCCTTCAGTACTTC. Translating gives CASSDVGQILQYF.